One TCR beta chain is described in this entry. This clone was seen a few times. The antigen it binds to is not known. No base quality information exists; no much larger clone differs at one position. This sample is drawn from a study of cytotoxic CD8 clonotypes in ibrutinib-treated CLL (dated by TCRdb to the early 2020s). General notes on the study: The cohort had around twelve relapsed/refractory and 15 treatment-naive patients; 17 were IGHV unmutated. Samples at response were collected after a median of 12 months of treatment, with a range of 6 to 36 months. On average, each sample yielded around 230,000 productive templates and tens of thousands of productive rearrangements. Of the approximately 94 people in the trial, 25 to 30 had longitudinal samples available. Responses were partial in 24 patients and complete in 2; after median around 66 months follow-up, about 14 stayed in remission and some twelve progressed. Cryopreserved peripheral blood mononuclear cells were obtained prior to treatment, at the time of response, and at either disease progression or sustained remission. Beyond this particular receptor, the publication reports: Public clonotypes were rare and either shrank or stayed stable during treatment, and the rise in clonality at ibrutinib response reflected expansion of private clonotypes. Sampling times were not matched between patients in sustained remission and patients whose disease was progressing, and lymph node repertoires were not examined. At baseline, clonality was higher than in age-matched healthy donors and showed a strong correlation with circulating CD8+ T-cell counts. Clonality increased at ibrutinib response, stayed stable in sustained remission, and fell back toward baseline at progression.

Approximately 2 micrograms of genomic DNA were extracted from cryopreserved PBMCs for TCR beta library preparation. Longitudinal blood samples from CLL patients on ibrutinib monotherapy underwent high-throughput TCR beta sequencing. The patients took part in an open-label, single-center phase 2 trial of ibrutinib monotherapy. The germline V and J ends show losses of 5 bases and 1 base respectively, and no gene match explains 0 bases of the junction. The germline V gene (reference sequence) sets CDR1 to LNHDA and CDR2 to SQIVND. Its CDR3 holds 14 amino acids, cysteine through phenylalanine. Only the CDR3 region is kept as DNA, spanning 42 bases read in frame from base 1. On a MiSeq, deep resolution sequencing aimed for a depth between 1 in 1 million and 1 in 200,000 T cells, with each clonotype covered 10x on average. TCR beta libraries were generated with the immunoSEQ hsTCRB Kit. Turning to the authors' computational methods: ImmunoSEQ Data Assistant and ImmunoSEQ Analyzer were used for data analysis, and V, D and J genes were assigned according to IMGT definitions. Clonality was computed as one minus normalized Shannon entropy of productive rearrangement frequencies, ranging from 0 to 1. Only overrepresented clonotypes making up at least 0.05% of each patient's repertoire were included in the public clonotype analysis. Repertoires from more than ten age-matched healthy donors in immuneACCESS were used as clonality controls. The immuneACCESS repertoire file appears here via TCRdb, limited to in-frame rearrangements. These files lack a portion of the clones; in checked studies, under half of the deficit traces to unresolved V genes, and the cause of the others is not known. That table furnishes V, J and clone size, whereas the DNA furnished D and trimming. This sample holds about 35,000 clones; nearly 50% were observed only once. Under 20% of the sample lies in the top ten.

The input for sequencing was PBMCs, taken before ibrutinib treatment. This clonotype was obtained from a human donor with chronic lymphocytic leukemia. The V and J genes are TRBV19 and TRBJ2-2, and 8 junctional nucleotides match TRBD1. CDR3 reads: CASSGTGNTGELFF. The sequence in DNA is TGTGCCAGTAGTGGGACAGGGAACACCGGGGAGCTGTTTTTT.